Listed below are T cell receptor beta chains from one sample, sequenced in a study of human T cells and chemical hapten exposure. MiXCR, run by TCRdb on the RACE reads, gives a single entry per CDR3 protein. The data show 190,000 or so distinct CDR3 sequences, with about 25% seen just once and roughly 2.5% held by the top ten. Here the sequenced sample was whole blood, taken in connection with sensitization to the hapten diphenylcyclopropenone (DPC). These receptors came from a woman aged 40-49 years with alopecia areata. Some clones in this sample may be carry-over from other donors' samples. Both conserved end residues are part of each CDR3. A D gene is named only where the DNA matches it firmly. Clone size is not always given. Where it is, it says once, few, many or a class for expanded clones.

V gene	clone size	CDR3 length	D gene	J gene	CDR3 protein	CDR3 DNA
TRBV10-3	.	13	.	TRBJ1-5	CAISVGGDQPQHF	TGTGCCATCAGCGTCGGGGGGGATCAGCCCCAGCATTTT
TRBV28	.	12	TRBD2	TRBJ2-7	CASTHRGVEQYF	TGTGCCAGCACCCACCGGGGGGTAGAGCAGTACTTC
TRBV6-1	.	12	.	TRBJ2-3	CASSAMRDTQYF	TGTGCCAGCAGTGCAATGAGGGATACGCAGTATTTT
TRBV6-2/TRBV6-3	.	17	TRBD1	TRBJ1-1	CASSTTGGAGRNTEAFF	TGTGCCAGCAGTACGACAGGGGGCGCGGGGAGGAACACTGAAGCTTTCTTT
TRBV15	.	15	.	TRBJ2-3	CATSSPDSNTDTQYF	TGTGCCACCAGCTCCCCGGACAGCAACACAGATACGCAGTATTTT
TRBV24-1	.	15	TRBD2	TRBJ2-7	CATSEVTSGRYEQYF	TGTGCCACCAGTGAGGTAACTAGCGGGAGGTACGAGCAGTACTTC
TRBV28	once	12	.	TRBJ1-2	CASSLLQAPYTF	TGTGCCAGCAGTTTACTTCAAGCCCCCTACACCTTC
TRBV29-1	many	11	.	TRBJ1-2	CSAYGAYGYTF	TGCAGCGCATACGGGGCGTATGGCTACACCTTC
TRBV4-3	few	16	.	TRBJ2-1	CASSQEVGGSYNEQFF	TGCGCCAGCAGCCAAGAGGTAGGGGGCTCCTACAATGAGCAGTTCTTC
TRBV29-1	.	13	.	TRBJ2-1	CSVARGRANEQFF	TGCAGCGTGGCCCGGGGGAGAGCGAATGAGCAGTTCTTC
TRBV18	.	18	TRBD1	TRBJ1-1	CASSPPGTGGYRNTEAFF	TGTGCCAGCTCACCCCCCGGGACAGGGGGCTATAGGAACACTGAAGCTTTCTTT